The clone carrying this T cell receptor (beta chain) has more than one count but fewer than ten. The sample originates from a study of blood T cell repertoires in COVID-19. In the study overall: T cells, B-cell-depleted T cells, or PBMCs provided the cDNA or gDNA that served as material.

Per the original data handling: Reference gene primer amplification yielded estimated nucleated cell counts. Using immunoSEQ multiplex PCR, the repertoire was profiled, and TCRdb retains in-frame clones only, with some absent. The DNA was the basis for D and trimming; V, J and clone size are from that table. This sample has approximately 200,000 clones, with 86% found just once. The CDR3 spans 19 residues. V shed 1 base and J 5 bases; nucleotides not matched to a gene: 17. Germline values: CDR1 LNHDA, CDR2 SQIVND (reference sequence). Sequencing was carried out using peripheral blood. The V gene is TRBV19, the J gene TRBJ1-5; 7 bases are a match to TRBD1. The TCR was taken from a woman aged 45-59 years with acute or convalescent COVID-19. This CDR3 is CASSIAQTYRGIGDQPQHF. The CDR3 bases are TGTGCCAGTAGTATAGCCCAGACGTACAGGGGAATAGGGGATCAGCCCCAGCATTTT.